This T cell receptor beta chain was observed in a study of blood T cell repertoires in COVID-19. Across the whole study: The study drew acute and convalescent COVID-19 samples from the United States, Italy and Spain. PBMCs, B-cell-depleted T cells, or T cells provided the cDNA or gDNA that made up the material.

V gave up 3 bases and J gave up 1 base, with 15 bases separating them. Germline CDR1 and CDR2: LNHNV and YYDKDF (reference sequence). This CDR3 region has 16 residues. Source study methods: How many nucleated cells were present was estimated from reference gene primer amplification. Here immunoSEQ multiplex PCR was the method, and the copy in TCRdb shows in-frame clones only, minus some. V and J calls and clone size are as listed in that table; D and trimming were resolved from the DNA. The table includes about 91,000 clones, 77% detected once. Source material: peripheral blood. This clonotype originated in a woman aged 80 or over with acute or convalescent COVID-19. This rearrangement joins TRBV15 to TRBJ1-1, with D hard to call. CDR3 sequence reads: CATSRAGGRGNTEAFF. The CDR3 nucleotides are TGTGCCACCAGCAGGGCAGGCGGGCGGGGGAACACTGAAGCTTTCTTT.